This TCR beta chain was obtained from a study of shared clonotypes between healthy human individuals. At the level of the study: Each donor had three CD4 naive, three CD4 memory, two CD8 naive and one CD8 memory plate.

In its sample, this clone was seen once. Its specificity is unknown. Other DNA sequences within the sample encode an identical CDR3. Trimming cost V 8 bases and J 6 bases; bases outside gene matches: 12. Germline CDR1 is SGHDN and CDR2 is FVKESK. The CDR3 has 14 amino acids. The study, taken as a whole, reports: Among donors, sharing of clonotypes was expected to be affected by sequencing depth. Investigators collected only blood, and repertoires in tissues likely differ.

Genomic DNA (from each subset) was split evenly across several immunoSEQ plates. Sequencing was performed with immunoSEQ multiplex PCR; in TCRdb, only in-frame clones are kept and a portion is missing. The sample holds roughly 2 million clones, about 95% seen once. CD45RO negativity and positive selection for CCR7 defined naive CD8 cells, a population that excluded terminally differentiated effector memory CD45RA+ cells. Sequenced material: naive CD8+ T cells sorted from blood. The V gene is TRBV14, the J gene TRBJ2-7; TRBD1 aligns across 8 bases. This receptor was obtained from a man aged 18 to 29 in good health. The CDR3 is CASAGTGVLGEQYF. In DNA, the CDR3 is TGTGCCAGCGCGGGGACAGGTGTTCTCGGCGAGCAGTACTTC. The variable domain in full, completed from reference TRBV14 and TRBJ2-7, reads EAGVTQFPSHSVIEKGQTVTLRCDPISGHDNLYWYRRVMGKEIKFLLHFVKESKQDESGMPNNRFLAERTGGTYSTLKVQPAELEDSGVYFCASAGTGVLGEQYFGPGTRLTVT.